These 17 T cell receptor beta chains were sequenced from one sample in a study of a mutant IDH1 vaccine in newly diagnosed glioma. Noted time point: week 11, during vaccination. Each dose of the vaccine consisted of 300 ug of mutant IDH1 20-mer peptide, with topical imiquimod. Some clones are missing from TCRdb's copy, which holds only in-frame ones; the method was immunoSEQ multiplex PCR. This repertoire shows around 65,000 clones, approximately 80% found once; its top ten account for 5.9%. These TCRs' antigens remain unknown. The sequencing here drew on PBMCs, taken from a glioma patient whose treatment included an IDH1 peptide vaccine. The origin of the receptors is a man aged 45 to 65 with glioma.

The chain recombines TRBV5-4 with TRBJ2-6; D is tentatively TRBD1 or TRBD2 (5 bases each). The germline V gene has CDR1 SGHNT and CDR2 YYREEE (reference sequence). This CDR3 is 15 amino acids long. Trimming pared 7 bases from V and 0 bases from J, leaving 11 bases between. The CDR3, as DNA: TGTGCCAGCGGGACCGTAGGCTCTGGGGCCAACGTCCTGACTTTC. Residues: CASGTVGSGANVLTF. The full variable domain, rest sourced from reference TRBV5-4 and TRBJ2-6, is ETGVTQSPTHLIKTRGQQVTLRCSSQSGHNTVSWYQQALGQGPQFIFQYYREEENGRGNFPPRFSGLQFPNYSSELNVNALELDDSALYLCASGTVGSGANVLTFGAGSRLTVL.

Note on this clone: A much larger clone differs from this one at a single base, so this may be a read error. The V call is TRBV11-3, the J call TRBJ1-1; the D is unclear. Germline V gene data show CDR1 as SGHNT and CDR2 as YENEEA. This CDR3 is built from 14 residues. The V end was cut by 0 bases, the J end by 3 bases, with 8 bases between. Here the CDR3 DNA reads TGTGCCAGCAGCTTAGAGGAGGCATACACTGAAGCTTTCTTT. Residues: CASSLEEAYTEAFF.

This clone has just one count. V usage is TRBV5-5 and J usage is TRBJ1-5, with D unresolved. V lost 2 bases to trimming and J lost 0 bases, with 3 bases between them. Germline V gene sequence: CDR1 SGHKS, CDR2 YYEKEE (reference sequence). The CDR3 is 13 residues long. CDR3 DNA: TGTGCCAGCAGCTTCTCTAGCAATCAGCCCCAGCATTTT. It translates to CASSFSSNQPQHF. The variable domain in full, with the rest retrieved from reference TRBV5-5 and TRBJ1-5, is DAGVTQSPTHLIKTRGQQVTLRCSPISGHKSVSWYQQVLGQGPQFIFQYYEKEERGRGNFPDRFSARQFPNYSSELNVNALLLGDSALYLCASSFSSNQPQHFGDGTRLSIL.

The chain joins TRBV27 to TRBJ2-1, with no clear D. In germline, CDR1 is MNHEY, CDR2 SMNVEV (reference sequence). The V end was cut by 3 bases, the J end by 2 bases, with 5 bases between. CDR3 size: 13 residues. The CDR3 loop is CASSFGPYNEQFF. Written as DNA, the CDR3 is TGTGCCAGCAGTTTCGGGCCCTACAATGAGCAGTTCTTC.

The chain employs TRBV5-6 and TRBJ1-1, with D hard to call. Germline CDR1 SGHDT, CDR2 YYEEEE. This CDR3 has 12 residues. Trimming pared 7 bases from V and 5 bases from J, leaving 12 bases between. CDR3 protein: CASGPLGTEAFF. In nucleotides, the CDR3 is TGTGCCAGCGGCCCATTGGGAACTGAAGCTTTCTTT.

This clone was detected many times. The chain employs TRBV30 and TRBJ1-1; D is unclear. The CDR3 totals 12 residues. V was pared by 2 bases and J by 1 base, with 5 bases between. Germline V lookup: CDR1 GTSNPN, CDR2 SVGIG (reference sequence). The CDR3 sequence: CAWSLANTEAFF. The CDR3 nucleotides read TGTGCCTGGAGTCTGGCGAACACTGAAGCTTTCTTT. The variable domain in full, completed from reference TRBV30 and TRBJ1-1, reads SQTIHQWPATLVQPVGSPLSLECTVEGTSNPNLYWYRQAAGRGLQLLFYSVGIGQISSEVPQNLSASRPQDRQFILSSKKLLLSDSGFYLCAWSLANTEAFFGQGTRLTVV.

As DNA, the CDR3 is TGTGCCAGCAGCCCTTCCCAAGCGGGGCTCTATGGCTACACCTTC. Protein: CASSPSQAGLYGYTF. The genes are TRBV5-4 and TRBJ1-2, with a weak D call TRBD1 (5 bases). CDR3 length equals 15 residues. V lost 4 bases and J lost 4, with 17 bases in between. CDR1 is SGHNT, CDR2 YYREEE, per germline (reference sequence).

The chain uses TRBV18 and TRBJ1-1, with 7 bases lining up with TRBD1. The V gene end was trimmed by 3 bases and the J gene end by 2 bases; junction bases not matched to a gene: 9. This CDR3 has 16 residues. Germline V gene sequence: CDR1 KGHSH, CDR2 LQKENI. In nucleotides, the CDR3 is TGTGCCAGCTCACCCACCCCGACAGGGAGAAACACTGAAGCTTTCTTT. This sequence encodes CASSPTPTGRNTEAFF.

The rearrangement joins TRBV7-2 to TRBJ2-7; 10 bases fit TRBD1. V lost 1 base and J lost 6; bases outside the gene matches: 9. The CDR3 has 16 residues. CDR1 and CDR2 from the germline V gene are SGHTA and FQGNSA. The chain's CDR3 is CASSLERRQGAGEQYF. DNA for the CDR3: TGTGCCAGCAGCTTAGAAAGAAGACAGGGGGCTGGCGAGCAGTACTTC. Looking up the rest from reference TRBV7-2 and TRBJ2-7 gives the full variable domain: GAGVSQSPSNKVTEKGKDVELRCDPISGHTALYWYRQSLGQGLEFLIYFQGNSAPDKSGLPSDRFSAERTGGSVSTLTIQRTQQEDSAVYLCASSLERRQGAGEQYFGPGTRLTVT.

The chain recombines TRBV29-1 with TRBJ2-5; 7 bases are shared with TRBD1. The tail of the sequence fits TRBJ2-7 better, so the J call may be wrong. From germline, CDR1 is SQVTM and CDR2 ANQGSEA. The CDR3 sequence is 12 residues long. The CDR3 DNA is TGCAGCGTTGTGGTGGGACAGAGCGAGCAGTACTTC. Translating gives CSVVVGQSEQYF.

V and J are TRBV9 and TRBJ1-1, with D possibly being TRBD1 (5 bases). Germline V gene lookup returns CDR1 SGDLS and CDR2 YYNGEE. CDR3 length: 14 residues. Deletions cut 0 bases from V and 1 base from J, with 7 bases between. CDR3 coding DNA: TGTGCCAGCAGCGTAGGGGGGACGAACACTGAAGCTTTCTTT. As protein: CASSVGGTNTEAFF.

CDR3 sequence: CASSPGTALGELFF. CDR3 DNA sequence: TGTGCCAGCAGTCCCGGGACAGCCTTGGGGGAGCTGTTTTTT. The chain employs TRBV27 and TRBJ2-2, with 7 nucleotides matching TRBD1. This CDR3 is 14 amino acids long. The trim removed 5 bases at V and 8 bases at J, leaving 8 bases unmatched. CDR1 and CDR2 (germline): MNHEY, SMNVEV (reference sequence).

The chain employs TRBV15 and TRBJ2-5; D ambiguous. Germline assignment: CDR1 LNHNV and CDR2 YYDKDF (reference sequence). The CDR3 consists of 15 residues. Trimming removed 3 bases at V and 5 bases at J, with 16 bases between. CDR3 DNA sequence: TGTGCCACCAGCAGCACGGGCCCAGGTCGGGAGACCCAGTACTTC. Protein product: CATSSTGPGRETQYF.

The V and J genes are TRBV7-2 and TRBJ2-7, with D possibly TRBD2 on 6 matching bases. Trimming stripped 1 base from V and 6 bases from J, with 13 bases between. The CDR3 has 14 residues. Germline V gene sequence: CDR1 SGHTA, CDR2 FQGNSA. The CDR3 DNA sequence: TGTGCCAGCAGCTTAGGGAGGGGCGGGGTCGAGCAGTACTTC. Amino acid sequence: CASSLGRGGVEQYF.

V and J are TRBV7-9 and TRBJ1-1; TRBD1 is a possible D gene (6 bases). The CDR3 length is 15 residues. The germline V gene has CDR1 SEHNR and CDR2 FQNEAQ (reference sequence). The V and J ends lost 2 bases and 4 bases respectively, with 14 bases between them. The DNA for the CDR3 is TGTGCCAGCAGCTTAAATGGGGGCGCGAGCACTGAAGCTTTCTTT. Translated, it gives CASSLNGGASTEAFF.

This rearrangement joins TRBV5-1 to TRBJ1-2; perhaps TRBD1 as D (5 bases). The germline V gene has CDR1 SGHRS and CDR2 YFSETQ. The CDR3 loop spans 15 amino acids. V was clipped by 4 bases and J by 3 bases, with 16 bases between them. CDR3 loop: CASSPWLGTDYGYTF. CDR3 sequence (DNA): TGCGCCAGCAGCCCCTGGCTCGGGACGGACTATGGCTACACCTTC.

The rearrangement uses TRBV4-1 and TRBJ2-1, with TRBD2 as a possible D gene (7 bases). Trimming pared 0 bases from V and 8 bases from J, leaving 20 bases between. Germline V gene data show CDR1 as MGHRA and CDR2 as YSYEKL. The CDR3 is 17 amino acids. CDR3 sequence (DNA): TGCGCCAGCAGCCAAGACCCAAGGGGGAGGGCCCAAGATGAGCAGTTCTTC. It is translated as CASSQDPRGRAQDEQFF.